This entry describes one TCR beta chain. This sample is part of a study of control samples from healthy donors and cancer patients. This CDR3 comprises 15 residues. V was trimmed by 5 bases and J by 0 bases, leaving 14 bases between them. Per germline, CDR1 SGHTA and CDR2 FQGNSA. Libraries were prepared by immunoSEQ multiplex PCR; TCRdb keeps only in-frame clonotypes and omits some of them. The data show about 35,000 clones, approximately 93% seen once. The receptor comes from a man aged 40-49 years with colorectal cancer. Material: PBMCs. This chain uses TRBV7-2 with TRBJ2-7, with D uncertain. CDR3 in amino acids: CASSASGPTSYEQYF. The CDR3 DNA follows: TGTGCCAGCAGCGCCTCAGGACCTACCTCCTACGAGCAGTACTTC.